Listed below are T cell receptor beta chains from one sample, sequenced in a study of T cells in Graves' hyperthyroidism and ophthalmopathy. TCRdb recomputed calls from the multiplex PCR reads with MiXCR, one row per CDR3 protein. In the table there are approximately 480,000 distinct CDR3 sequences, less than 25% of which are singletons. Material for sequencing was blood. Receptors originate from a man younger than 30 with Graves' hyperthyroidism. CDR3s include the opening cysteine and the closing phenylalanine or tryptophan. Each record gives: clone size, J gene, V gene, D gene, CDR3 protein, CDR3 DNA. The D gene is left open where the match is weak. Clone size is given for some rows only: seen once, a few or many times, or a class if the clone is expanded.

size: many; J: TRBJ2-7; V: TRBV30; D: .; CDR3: CAWSPGGNEQYF; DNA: TGTGCCTGGAGTCCAGGGGGGAACGAGCAGTACTTC
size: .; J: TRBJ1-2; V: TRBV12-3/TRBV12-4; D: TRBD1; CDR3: CASSSGGAFYGYTF; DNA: TGTGCCAGCAGTTCAGGGGGCGCTTTCTATGGCTACACCTTC
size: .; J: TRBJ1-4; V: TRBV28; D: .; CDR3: CASSARTAPNEKLFF; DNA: TGTGCCAGCAGTGCCCGGACAGCTCCTAATGAAAAACTGTTTTTT
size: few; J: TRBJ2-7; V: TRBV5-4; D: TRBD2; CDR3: CASSHGTNLLEQYF; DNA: TGTGCCAGCAGCCACGGGACTAACCTTCTCGAGCAGTACTTC
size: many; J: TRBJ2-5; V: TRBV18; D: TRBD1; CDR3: CASSPGQAQEETQYF; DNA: TGTGCCAGCTCACCGGGACAGGCACAAGAAGAGACCCAGTACTTC
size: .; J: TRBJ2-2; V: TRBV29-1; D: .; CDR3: CSVELRNTGELFF; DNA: TGCAGCGTTGAGCTTAGGAACACCGGGGAGCTGTTTTTT
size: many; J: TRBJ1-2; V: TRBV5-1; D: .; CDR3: CASTYGTDYGYTF; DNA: TGCGCCAGCACCTACGGGACGGACTATGGCTACACCTTC
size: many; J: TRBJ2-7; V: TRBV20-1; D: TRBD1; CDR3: CSAKGQGLYEQYF; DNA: TGCAGTGCTAAAGGACAGGGTCTCTACGAGCAGTACTTC
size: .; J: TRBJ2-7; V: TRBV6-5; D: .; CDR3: CASSYSQSYEQYF; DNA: TGTGCCAGCAGTTACTCGCAGTCCTACGAGCAGTACTTC
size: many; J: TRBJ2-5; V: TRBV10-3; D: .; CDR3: CAISEGGGVETQYF; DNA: TGTGCCATCAGTGAGGGTGGCGGGGTTGAGACCCAGTACTTC
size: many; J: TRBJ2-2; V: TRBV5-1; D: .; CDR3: CASSFTSGGTGELFF; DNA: TGCGCCAGCAGCTTCACGTCGGGTGGAACCGGGGAGCTGTTTTTT
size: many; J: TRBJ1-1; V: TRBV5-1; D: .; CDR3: CASSLGGSTEAFF; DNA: TGTGCCAGCAGTCTGGGGGGGTCCACTGAAGCTTTCTTT
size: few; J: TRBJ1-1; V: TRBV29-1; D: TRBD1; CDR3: CSVAGTAYEAFF; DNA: TGCAGCGTTGCCGGGACAGCCTATGAAGCTTTCTTT
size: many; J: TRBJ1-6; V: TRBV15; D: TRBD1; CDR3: CATSTWTGNSPLHF; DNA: TGTGCCACCAGCACGTGGACAGGGAATTCACCCCTCCACTTT